What follows are 30 T cell receptor beta chains derived from one specimen sequenced in a study of regulatory T cells in long-lasting Graves disease. Time point noted: persistent/refractory GD, antithyroid drugs over 5 years with positive TRAb. Scientists built the TCR library using RNA that was extracted from PBMCs. According to the study, TCR beta libraries were built with iRepertoire HTBI primers and CDR3-region Arm-PCR. Each CDR3 protein is one row after TCRdb ran MiXCR on the multiplex PCR reads. The table shows about 300,000 distinct CDR3 sequences, with 22% occurring only once. Source: peripheral blood mononuclear cells (PBMCs), taken when the disease was refractory, from a patient treated with antithyroid drugs. These receptors came from a female donor with Graves disease.

The rearrangement joins TRBV7-6 to TRBJ2-7; TRBD1 might be the D (5 bases). Germline V CDR1 and CDR2: SGHVS, FNYEAQ. CDR3 size: 15 residues. V was pared by 1 base and J by 2 bases, with 12 bases between. The CDR3 sequence: CASSLEAGKTYEQYF. In nucleotides, the CDR3 is TGTGCCAGCAGCTTAGAGGCAGGGAAAACCTACGAGCAGTACTTC.

The chain combines TRBV20-1 with TRBJ2-2; no definite D call. V lost 1 base to trimming and J lost 9 bases, with 21 bases between them. Germline CDR1 DFQATT, CDR2 SNEGSKA (reference sequence). The CDR3 is 16 amino acids. CDR3: CSARAGRTDSSRELFF. CDR3 coding DNA: TGCAGTGCTAGAGCGGGTAGAACAGATTCATCCCGGGAGCTGTTTTTT.

Ten or more counts support this clonotype. The CDR3 protein is CASSLSQTYEQYF. DNA of the CDR3: TGTGCCAGCAGTTTATCACAGACCTACGAGCAGTACTTC. This chain uses TRBV28 with TRBJ2-7; D gene ambiguous. With 1 base removed from V and 2 bases from J, the gap between germline ends came to 6 bases. The germline V gene encodes CDR1 MDHEN and CDR2 SYDVKM. The CDR3 has 13 residues.

This clonotype was seen ten or more times. The V call is TRBV7-2, the J call TRBJ2-7; 9 bases line up with TRBD2. Germline V gene lookup returns CDR1 SGHTA and CDR2 FQGNSA. After removal of 4 bases from V and 2 bases from J, the junction contained 3 bases not matched to a gene. The CDR3 is 14 residues long. CDR3 loop: CASSYERGAYEQYF. DNA of the CDR3: TGTGCCAGCAGCTATGAGCGGGGGGCCTACGAGCAGTACTTC.

This clonotype was detected many times. The chain recombines TRBV29-1 with TRBJ1-2; D is ambiguous. V lost 7 bases to trimming and J lost 4 bases, with 28 bases between them. CDR1 and CDR2 from the germline V gene are SQVTM and ANQGSEA. The length of the CDR3 is 17 residues. The CDR3 bases are TGCAGCGCCCTAGTAAGGGTGGGCGGTTCCCCCGTCTATGGCTACACCTTC. Encoded protein: CSALVRVGGSPVYGYTF.

This clonotype was detected ten times or more. The chain couples TRBV7-2 to TRBJ2-7; 9 nucleotides match TRBD2. With V trimmed by 5 bases and J by 4 bases, 6 bases remained unmatched. CDR3 size: 14 residues. CDR1 is SGHTA and CDR2 is FQGNSA in the germline V gene. The CDR3 sequence: CASSEGTSIYEQYF. The CDR3 coding sequence is TGTGCCAGCAGCGAGGGGACTAGCATTTACGAGCAGTACTTC.

This chain links TRBV19 with TRBJ2-2; 15 bases agree with TRBD2. Germline values: CDR1 LNHDA, CDR2 SQIVND (reference sequence). Trimming cost V 4 bases and J 5 bases; bases outside gene matches: 2. The CDR3 is made up of 16 amino acids. Here the CDR3 reads CASSTGTSGRTGELFF. CDR3 DNA sequence: TGTGCCAGTAGTACCGGGACTAGCGGGAGGACCGGGGAGCTGTTTTTT.

The chain links TRBV6-5 to TRBJ2-1; the D is unclear. V lost 2 bases, J lost 7 bases, and 9 bases lay in between. The CDR3 spans 13 residues. Germline V gene data show CDR1 as MNHEY and CDR2 as SVGAGI. DNA for the CDR3: TGTGCCAGCAGTTACGGACCAAGTAATGAGCAGTTCTTC. It is translated as CASSYGPSNEQFF.

This clonotype was detected many times. The chain uses TRBV28 and TRBJ1-6; TRBD1 is a possible D gene (6 bases). The V gene's germline CDR1 is MDHEN and CDR2 SYDVKM. V was cut by 6 bases and J by 9 bases, with 15 bases left in between. The CDR3 is made up of 14 amino acids. The CDR3 nucleotides are TGTGCCAGCAGCTCACCAGGGGCCTTTTCACCCCTCCACTTT. Translated: CASSSPGAFSPLHF. The entire variable domain, with the rest obtained from reference TRBV28 and TRBJ1-6, is as follows: DVKVTQSSRYLVKRTGEKVFLECVQDMDHENMFWYRQDPGLGLRLIYFSYDVKMKEKGDIPEGYSVSREKKERFSLILESASTNQTSMYLCASSSPGAFSPLHFGNGTRLTVT.

In its sample, this clonotype was seen many times. The chain has TRBV15 and TRBJ1-2, with D unclear. The CDR3 contains 14 residues. V was pared by 1 base and J by 2 bases, with 8 bases between. Germline-derived CDR1 and CDR2 are LNHNV and YYDKDF (reference sequence). The CDR3 loop reads CATSRVVNNYGYTF. CDR3 nucleotide sequence: TGTGCCACCAGCAGAGTGGTCAACAACTATGGCTACACCTTC.

In its sample, this clonotype was seen a few times. The chain employs TRBV7-2 and TRBJ2-7; D is unresolved. Between the trimmed V and J ends, which lost 3 bases and 2 bases, there was a span of 11 bases. The CDR3 is 14 amino acids. CDR1 SGHTA and CDR2 FQGNSA come from the germline V gene. The CDR3 nucleotides read TGTGCCAGCAGCTTGTGGGGAATGGCCTACGAGCAGTACTTC. Its translation: CASSLWGMAYEQYF.

This clonotype was counted between two and nine times. V is TRBV6-2 or TRBV6-3 and J is TRBJ2-7; D is tentatively TRBD1 or TRBD2 (6 bases each). Germline lookup yields CDR1 MNHEY and CDR2 SVGEGT. The CDR3 covers 17 residues. Trimming cost V 6 bases and J 6 bases, with 27 bases left between them. CDR3 sequence: CASSKDRTPGSLGEQYF. CDR3 DNA: TGTGCCAGCAGCAAAGACAGGACCCCCGGGAGCTTAGGCGAGCAGTACTTC.

This clonotype was counted between two and nine times. CDR3 nucleotides: TGTGCCAGCACCTCAGGGGGGATCAATCAGCCCCAGCATTTT. Its protein product is CASTSGGINQPQHF. V and J are TRBV28 and TRBJ1-5, with 7 bases identical to TRBD1. V shed 7 bases, J shed 3 bases, and the junction held 6 bases outside the gene matches. Germline values: CDR1 MDHEN, CDR2 SYDVKM. The CDR3 loop spans 14 amino acids.

This clonotype was counted many times. The rearrangement uses TRBV7-9 and TRBJ1-2; D not certain. Germline CDR1 is SEHNR and CDR2 is FQNEAQ (reference sequence). The ends were cut back, 1 base at V and 5 bases at J, with 11 bases in the middle. The CDR3 is 14 amino acids. CDR3 DNA: TGTGCCAGCAGCTTAGGTGGAGCTCGATATGGCTACACCTTC. Protein: CASSLGGARYGYTF.

This clonotype was seen a few times. The chain uses TRBV10-3 and TRBJ2-5, with D perhaps TRBD2 (6 bases). Trimming removed 2 bases at V and 4 bases at J, with 11 bases between. The CDR3 loop spans 14 amino acids. Germline-derived CDR1 and CDR2 are ENHRY and SYGVKD. The CDR3 region has the DNA TGTGCCATCAGTGAGCCTGGGGGGTCAGAGACCCAGTACTTC. Translation gives CAISEPGGSETQYF.

This clonotype was seen more than once but under ten times. The V gene is TRBV28, the J gene TRBJ1-6; weak D call: TRBD1 (5 bases). The germline V gene has CDR1 MDHEN and CDR2 SYDVKM. The V and J ends lost 4 bases and 5 bases respectively, with 12 bases between them. This CDR3 is built from 15 residues. The chain's CDR3 is CASSSWGSDNSPLHF. The DNA of the CDR3 is TGTGCCAGCAGTTCGTGGGGGTCTGATAATTCACCCCTCCACTTT.

The chain recombines TRBV12-3 or TRBV12-4 with TRBJ2-7, with 7 bases that match TRBD2. V lost 5 bases and J lost 4; bases outside the gene matches: 11. The CDR3 has 15 residues. The CDR3 region is CASSLQGLGEYEQYF. CDR3 coding DNA: TGTGCCAGCAGTCTTCAAGGACTAGGAGAGTACGAGCAGTACTTC.

This clonotype has only a few counts. The genes are TRBV7-9 and TRBJ1-6; no clear D gene. The germline CDR1 and CDR2 sequences are SEHNR and FQNEAQ (reference sequence). The CDR3 totals 15 residues. V was trimmed by 7 bases and J by 8 bases, leaving 18 bases between them. The DNA of the CDR3 is TGTGCCAGCACCCTCGGCGGAACCGGGTATTCACCCCTCCACTTT. Translation: CASTLGGTGYSPLHF.

The chain uses TRBV14 and TRBJ2-7; D call uncertain. V was shortened by 2 bases and J by 4 bases, with 6 bases between the two germline ends. Germline V gives CDR1 SGHDN, CDR2 FVKESK. The CDR3 is 12 amino acids. CDR3 sequence (DNA): TGTGCCAGCAGCCAAACCGGATACGAGCAGTACTTC. It encodes CASSQTGYEQYF.

This sequence joins TRBV18 and TRBJ2-7; perhaps TRBD1 as D (8 bases). Per the germline V gene, CDR1 is KGHSH and CDR2 is LQKENI. Trimming removed 3 bases from V and 2 bases from J, with 17 bases in between. The CDR3 sequence is 16 residues long. The CDR3 nucleotides read TGTGCCAGCTCACCGGGAGGGGGACAGGTTGCCTACGAGCAGTACTTC. It codes for CASSPGGGQVAYEQYF.

The table lists this clonotype with a few counts. The genes are TRBV28 and TRBJ2-2; no clear D. V was cut by 11 bases and J by 3 bases, with 13 bases left in between. The CDR3 runs to 13 residues. Germline V gene lookup returns CDR1 MDHEN and CDR2 SYDVKM. For the CDR3, the DNA is TGTGCCCACGGACCGATTTACACCGGGGAGCTGTTTTTT. Its protein product is CAHGPIYTGELFF.

This clonotype was seen more than once but under ten times. The chain links TRBV27 to TRBJ2-6, with a tentative D call TRBD1 (6 bases). Germline-derived CDR1 and CDR2 are MNHEY and SMNVEV (reference sequence). The CDR3 is made up of 13 amino acids. The V end lost 11 bases, the J end lost 2 bases, and 10 bases lay between the germline ends. DNA for the CDR3: TGTGCCGTACAGGGTGCTGGGGCCAACGTCCTGACTTTC. It encodes CAVQGAGANVLTF.

This clonotype was counted ten times or more. The V and J genes are TRBV12-3 or TRBV12-4 and TRBJ2-7; D might be TRBD2 (5 bases). The CDR3 contains 14 residues. Deletions cut 0 bases from V and 6 bases from J, with 12 bases between. In DNA, the CDR3 is TGTGCCAGCAGTTTAGCCCGAGGGCGCGCCGAGCAGTACTTC. This codes for CASSLARGRAEQYF.

The V gene is TRBV20-1, the J gene TRBJ2-7; the D is unclear. Deletions cut 6 bases from V and 3 bases from J, with 18 bases between. The CDR3 totals 14 residues. The germline V gene has CDR1 DFQATT and CDR2 SNEGSKA (reference sequence). CDR3 DNA sequence: TGCAGTGCCCCCTCGACCACTATGAACTACGAGCAGTACTTC. Protein product: CSAPSTTMNYEQYF.

The chain employs TRBV7-9 and TRBJ2-1; TRBD1 or TRBD2 may be the D gene (6 bases each). This CDR3 is 11 amino acids long. From germline, CDR1 is SEHNR and CDR2 FQNEAQ (reference sequence). The V end lost 5 bases, the J end lost 9 bases, and 8 bases lay between the germline ends. CDR3 amino acids: CASSKGGEQFF. The DNA of the CDR3 is TGTGCCAGCAGCAAGGGGGGTGAGCAGTTCTTC.

This clonotype was found a few times. The chain combines TRBV27 with TRBJ1-3; D not resolved. Germline CDR1 reads MNHEY; CDR2 reads SMNVEV (reference sequence). Trimming cost V 6 bases and J 1 base, with 13 bases left between them. The CDR3 is 15 residues long. The CDR3 DNA reads as TGTGCCAGCAGCTGGTCTGGGGATTCTGGAAACACCATATATTTT. Translation gives CASSWSGDSGNTIYF.

This clonotype showed up many times. V and J are TRBV11-2 and TRBJ1-1; a weak D match, TRBD1 (6 bases). CDR3 length: 14 amino acids. Germline CDR1 SGHAT, CDR2 FQNNGV. The V gene lost 5 bases and the J gene lost 5 bases, with 15 bases spanning the gap. CDR3 nucleotide sequence: TGTGCCAGCAGCGTCGGACAGCAGGGGACTGAAGCTTTCTTT. It is translated as CASSVGQQGTEAFF.

This clonotype occurred many times. The genes are TRBV28 and TRBJ2-5; D gene uncertain. CDR3 length: 16 amino acids. Germline lookup yields CDR1 MDHEN and CDR2 SYDVKM. V was shortened by 4 bases and J by 2 bases, with 17 bases between the two germline ends. DNA of the CDR3: TGTGCCAGCAGTTCCCCCACGCCAGGCCAGCAAGAGACCCAGTACTTC. It translates to CASSSPTPGQQETQYF.

This clonotype was seen ten or more times. This rearrangement joins TRBV10-3 to TRBJ1-4; D uncertain. V lost 0 bases to trimming and J lost 5 bases, with 13 bases between them. The CDR3 is 16 residues long. Germline V gene sequence: CDR1 ENHRY, CDR2 SYGVKD. Here the CDR3 DNA reads TGTGCCATCAGTGAGTCGCTGGGAGTTGGGAATGAAAAACTGTTTTTT. It yields the protein CAISESLGVGNEKLFF.

The table lists this clonotype with a few counts. This sequence joins TRBV3-1 and TRBJ2-5; 7 positions match TRBD2. CDR1 LGHDT and CDR2 YNNKEL come from the germline V gene (reference sequence). The CDR3 is 18 residues long. V dropped 4 bases and J dropped 3; count of bases not matched to a gene: 17. The chain's CDR3 is CASSPPSLETSWEETQYF. The CDR3 DNA follows: TGTGCCAGCAGCCCTCCCTCCCTTGAGACTAGCTGGGAAGAGACCCAGTACTTC.